The clone carrying this TCR beta chain has just one count. V was pared by 6 bases and J by 7 bases, with 3 bases of the junction left unmatched. CDR3 length equals 13 residues. Germline CDR1 is KGHDR and CDR2 is SFDVKD. These data belong to a study of blood T cell repertoires in COVID-19. Overall study context: The United States, Italy and Spain were the sources of the acute and convalescent COVID-19 samples.

Original methodology: Cell counts per sample came from amplifying reference gene primers. The table came from immunoSEQ multiplex PCR; TCRdb's copy has only in-frame clones and leaves some out. The V and J calls and the clone size are those of that table, but D and trimming were determined from the DNA. The top ten clones hold around 6.9% of a sample with some 180,000 clones, under 90% of them seen once. Sequenced sample: peripheral blood. The chain combines TRBV24-1 with TRBJ2-2; 8 bases match TRBD1. The TCR originated in a man aged 55 to 69 with acute or convalescent COVID-19. The CDR3 loop reads CATSRTGGGELFF. As DNA, the CDR3 is TGTGCCACCAGTAGAACAGGGGGCGGGGAGCTGTTTTTT.